The rows below give T cell receptor beta chains drawn from one sample of a study of vaccination effects on CD4 cells after COVID-19. These receptors are not linked to any known antigen. Using immunoSEQ multiplex PCR, the repertoire was profiled, and TCRdb retains in-frame clones only, with some absent. The sample records over 35,000 clones, just over 75% being singletons. Sequenced material: CD4+ T cells from PBMCs cultured without peptide, taken after COVID-19 vaccination. These receptors were obtained from a human donor who had a prior SARS-CoV-2 infection. The CDR3 runs from the conserved cysteine through the conserved F or W. D genes are given only for firm matches. Size tells how often a clone was seen (once, few, many) or the class of an expanded clone, and some rows leave it out.

TRBJ2-7,-,-,TRBV18,TGTGCCAGCTCACCAAGTCGGGGGTACGAGCAGTACTTC,CASSPSRGYEQYF
TRBJ2-1,-,-,TRBV7-8,TGTGCCAGCAGCTTGAAGGGTGGGGGCCACAATGAGCAGTTCTTC,CASSLKGGGHNEQFF
TRBJ1-2,-,TRBD1,TRBV5-1,TGCGCCAGCAGGACGATACAGGGGTCGGGCTATGGCTACACCTTC,CASRTIQGSGYGYTF
TRBJ1-4,few,TRBD1,TRBV4-1,TGCGCCAGCAGCCAAGCGGCCGGACAGGGCGAAAAACTGTTTTTT,CASSQAAGQGEKLFF
TRBJ1-2,-,-,TRBV20-1,TGCAGTGCTAGGTCTGTCGGTGGCTACACCTTC,CSARSVGGYTF
TRBJ2-5,-,TRBD1,TRBV5-4,TGTGCCAGCAGCCCGATACAGGGGGCTCAAGAGACCCAGTACTTC,CASSPIQGAQETQYF
TRBJ2-2,-,TRBD1,TRBV28,TGTGCCAGCAGTTCAAGGACAGGGGGTGGCGGGGAGCTGTTTTTT,CASSSRTGGGGELFF
TRBJ2-7,-,TRBD1,TRBV5-1,TGCGCCAGCAGCTTGGGTGGGTTGGGGACAGGGGGCGCCGGCGAGCAGTACTTC,CASSLGGLGTGGAGEQYF
TRBJ1-4,once,TRBD1,TRBV5-8,TGTGCCAGCAGCTTGGGACAGGGGTTCTGGTCGGATGAAAAACTGTTTTTT,CASSLGQGFWSDEKLFF
TRBJ2-5,-,-,TRBV28,TGTGCCAGCACCTCAACCGGGTCAGAGACCCAGTACTTC,CASTSTGSETQYF
TRBJ2-2,once,TRBD1,TRBV19,TGTGCCAGTAATAATACAGGGGGGACCGGGGAGCTGTTTTTT,CASNNTGGTGELFF
TRBJ2-1,-,TRBD2,TRBV7-8,TGTGCCAGCAGCTTAGGCGGCCTAGCGGGCTACAATGAGCAGTTCTTC,CASSLGGLAGYNEQFF
TRBJ2-2,-,-,TRBV21-1,TGTGCCAGCAGCCCCCGACGCGGCATATACACCGGGGAGCTGTTTTTT,CASSPRRGIYTGELFF
TRBJ2-2,-,-,TRBV7-3,TGTGCCAGCAGCTTAAATCCGGGAACCGGGGAGCTGTTTTTT,CASSLNPGTGELFF
TRBJ2-1,-,TRBD2,TRBV5-4,TGTGCCAGCAGCTTGGATCCAGCGGGGAACAATGAGCAGTTCTTC,CASSLDPAGNNEQFF
TRBJ2-1,-,-,TRBV2,TGTGCCAGCAGCGCCCCCGGCCGGGATGAGCAGTTCTTC,CASSAPGRDEQFF
TRBJ2-3,once,TRBD2,TRBV2,TGTGCCAGTGGGGAGGGAGGTGGTTGGGATACGCAGTATTTT,CASGEGGGWDTQYF
TRBJ2-5,-,-,TRBV28,TGTGCCAGCAGACTACTAGCCCAAGAGACCCAGTACTTC,CASRLLAQETQYF
TRBJ2-1,-,-,TRBV7-9,TGTGCCAGCAGCCAGACTAATGAGCAGTTCTTC,CASSQTNEQFF
TRBJ2-3,-,-,TRBV9,TGTGCCAGCAGCGTAAGTCCGGGATTTCCCCCAGATACGCAGTATTTT,CASSVSPGFPPDTQYF
TRBJ1-3,few,-,TRBV7-9,TGTGCCAGCACCTCGACGGGCTTACACAACTCTGGAAACACCATATATTTT,CASTSTGLHNSGNTIYF
TRBJ1-4,-,-,TRBV15,TGTGCCACCAGCAGAGTGAGGGTTTTCCTGTCAACTAATGAAAAACTGTTTTTT,CATSRVRVFLSTNEKLFF
TRBJ1-2,few,-,TRBV7-9,TGTGCCAGCAGCATAGGGGTTTCTGGCTACACCTTC,CASSIGVSGYTF
TRBJ1-1,-,TRBD1,TRBV7-2,TGTGCCAGCAGCTTTTCCGGGACAGTTGAAGCTTTCTTT,CASSFSGTVEAFF
TRBJ2-1,-,-,TRBV6-6,TGTGCCAGCTCCCAGGGGGCGGGAGTGGGAAGCAATGAGCAGTTCTTC,CASSQGAGVGSNEQFF
TRBJ2-1,-,TRBD1,TRBV10-3,TGTGCCATCAGTGTTTTGGGACAGGGGTCCTACAATGAGCAGTTCTTC,CAISVLGQGSYNEQFF
TRBJ1-6,-,TRBD1,TRBV4-1,TGCGCCAGCAGCCGCCCCAGGGGGACAGGTGATAATTCACCCCTCCACTTT,CASSRPRGTGDNSPLHF
TRBJ2-3,few,TRBD2,TRBV5-4,TGTGCCAGCAGGGCAGGACTAGGGGAAGCAGATACGCAGTATTTT,CASRAGLGEADTQYF
TRBJ2-7,-,TRBD2,TRBV6-5,TGTGCCAGCAGTTACTCGGGGACTACACAGTACTTC,CASSYSGTTQYF
TRBJ2-1,-,-,TRBV7-8,TGTGCCAGCAGCTTAATGGGGGGACAGTACAATGAGCAGTTCTTC,CASSLMGGQYNEQFF
TRBJ1-2,-,TRBD1,TRBV4-1,TGCGCCAGCAGCCTGGACAGGGGGCACGGCTACACCTTC,CASSLDRGHGYTF
TRBJ2-3,-,TRBD2,TRBV5-1,TGCGCCAGCAGTAGCGGGGCTCACACAGATACGCAGTATTTT,CASSSGAHTDTQYF
TRBJ2-6,-,TRBD2,TRBV11-2,TGTGCCAGCAGCTCTCTAGCGGAAAGCTCTGGGGCCAACGTCCTGACTTTC,CASSSLAESSGANVLTF
TRBJ1-6,-,-,TRBV11-3,TGTGCCAGCAGCCAAAGGGGTCATTCACCCCTCCACTTT,CASSQRGHSPLHF
TRBJ2-3,-,-,TRBV4-3,TGCGCCAGCAGCCAAGATCCCATCGCGTTAGATACGCAGTATTTT,CASSQDPIALDTQYF
TRBJ1-5,-,-,TRBV10-3,TGTGCCATCAGTGAGTCGGTGGGACGGCTTAGCAATCAGCCCCAGCATTTT,CAISESVGRLSNQPQHF
TRBJ2-2,once,-,TRBV9,TGTGCCAGCAGCGTAGGGGCAGGTACTAACACCGGGGAGCTGTTTTTT,CASSVGAGTNTGELFF
TRBJ1-2,-,TRBD1,TRBV18,TGTGCCAGCTCCTTCGGACAGGGCAACTATGGCTACACCTTC,CASSFGQGNYGYTF
TRBJ2-1,-,-,TRBV7-3,TGTGCCAGCAGCTCCCAAACGGATCGGTTGGGGTACAATGAGCAGTTCTTC,CASSSQTDRLGYNEQFF
TRBJ1-2,-,-,TRBV7-2,TGTGCCAGCAGCTTAGCCTTGGGCTACACCTTC,CASSLALGYTF
TRBJ2-5,once,TRBD2,TRBV6-4,TGTGCCAGCCCGGGAGGGGGGGACCCCCAGGAGACCCAGTACTTC,CASPGGGDPQETQYF
TRBJ1-4,-,TRBD1,TRBV5-1,TGCGCCAGCAGACTGGGACAGGGGGCCGGTAATGAAAAACTGTTTTTT,CASRLGQGAGNEKLFF
TRBJ2-5,-,-,TRBV10-2,TGCGCCAGCAGGACGAACAGGGCCGGGGAGACCCAGTACTTC,CASRTNRAGETQYF
TRBJ1-4,-,-,TRBV30,TGTGCCTGGAGTGCCCAGATTAATGAAAAACTGTTTTTT,CAWSAQINEKLFF
TRBJ1-4,once,-,TRBV5-1,TGCGCCAGCAGCCTAGCCAGGGGAGGCAATGAAAAACTGTTTTTT,CASSLARGGNEKLFF
TRBJ1-5,-,TRBD1,TRBV19,TGTGCCAGTAGCGGGACAGGGATCGGTAGTCAGCCCCAGCATTTT,CASSGTGIGSQPQHF
TRBJ2-7,-,-,TRBV11-2,TGTGCCAGCAGCTTAGAGCTTCAAAGCTACGAGCAGTACTTC,CASSLELQSYEQYF
TRBJ1-5,-,-,TRBV9,TGTGCCAGCAGCGTAGACCCCAATCAGCCCCAGCATTTT,CASSVDPNQPQHF
TRBJ2-3,-,-,TRBV11-2,TGTGCCAGCAGCCTTAGGGGGGGGCTTGTTCCAGATACGCAGTATTTT,CASSLRGGLVPDTQYF
TRBJ1-6,once,-,TRBV7-2,TGTGCCAGCAGCTTTTTTTCACAGGGAGGAGTCTCCCTCCACTTT,CASSFFSQGGVSLHF
TRBJ2-5,-,-,TRBV12-3/TRBV12-4,TGTGCCAGCGGGGTCCGGGCGTCGGGGACCCAGTACTTC,CASGVRASGTQYF
TRBJ1-6,-,-,TRBV28,TGTGCCAGCAGACGGGACGGAAATTCACCCCTCCACTTT,CASRRDGNSPLHF
TRBJ1-2,-,TRBD1,TRBV6-5,TGTGCCAGCAGTCCCGGACAGGGGACCGCTCGTCCTACCTTC,CASSPGQGTARPTF